This record looks at one T cell receptor beta chain sequence and its context. The antigen is unknown. TCR beta cDNA libraries included unique molecular identifiers. In TCRdb, the PCR reads were re-called with MiXCR into one record per CDR3 protein. Of about 540,000 distinct CDR3 sequences detected, approximately 34% appear once; the ten largest clones hold around 6%. The data belong to a study of post-analysis software for immune sequencing data. Study conclusions and caveats: Controls had lower frequencies than patients of about five TRBV segments, which included TRBV5-6, TRBV5-1 and TRBV20-1.

Germline V CDR1 and CDR2: SGHRS, YFSETQ. The V gene lost 4 bases and the J gene lost 7 bases, with 14 bases spanning the gap. The CDR3 runs to 14 residues. The sequencing sample was made of blood. The TCR originated in a girl under 18 with multiple sclerosis. The chain employs TRBV5-1 and TRBJ2-2; maybe TRBD2 (5 bases). The CDR3 sequence: CASSPDVAGGELFF. In DNA, the CDR3 is TGCGCCAGCAGCCCGGACGTGGCGGGCGGGGAGCTGTTTTTT.